This T cell receptor (beta chain) was sequenced in a study of T cell repertoires in cytomegalovirus infection. On the study more broadly: From public TCR beta signatures came an indication of both CMV infection and matching HLA type.

The study's findings and limits: In two of eight donors, the top clonotype was HLA-C-restricted CMV-specific. Identification of carriers of CMV plus the relevant HLA was achieved through cumulative public TCR beta family frequency.

One entry per CDR3 protein results from TCRdb running MiXCR on the reads. The top ten clones hold about 60% of a sample with roughly 200,000 distinct CDR3 sequences, roughly 34% of them seen once. This clonotype was seen more than once but under ten times. The antigen is undetermined. This sequence originates from a human donor in good health (CMV status not recorded). Some clones in this sample may be carry-over from other donors' samples. The sample was CD8+ T cells from cultured PBMCs, taken from culture after CMV antigen stimulation.

The CDR3 nucleotides are TGTGCCAGCAGCTTAATATCCGGGACAGGATTCAATCAGCCCCAGCATTTT. Its protein product is CASSLISGTGFNQPQHF. The chain uses TRBV7-9 and TRBJ1-5, with 8 bases lining up with TRBD1. The V and J ends lost 2 bases and 3 bases, in that order; junction bases with no gene match: 9. Germline V gene data show CDR1 as SEHNR and CDR2 as FQNEAQ (reference sequence). This CDR3 has 17 residues.